A selection of T cell receptor beta chains follows, all from one sample in a study of CD8+CD57+ T cells in acquired aplastic anemia. Each CDR3 protein gets one entry after TCRdb re-called the reads with MiXCR. Seen here are 200,000 to 250,000 distinct CDR3 sequences, 34% observed once, and the top ten hold roughly 1.1%. Specimen: sorted CD4+, CD8+, or CD8+CD57+ T cells (not recorded which) from PBMCs. The receptors were gathered from a human donor in good health, serving as a control. Each CDR3 is given with its conserved first and last residue. A D gene is named only where the DNA matches it firmly.

>NA|TRBV19|TRBJ2-7
CASSPLGGKDGSYEQYF
>TRBD1|TRBV10-3|TRBJ2-7
CATSTDRAYEQYF
>NA|TRBV7-2|TRBJ2-5
CASSSAFTAQYF
>NA|TRBV4-1|TRBJ1-1
CASSQDQFQGNTEAFF
>NA|TRBV7-2|TRBJ2-7
CATLGGIPYEQYF
>TRBD1|TRBV29-1|TRBJ1-2
CRAAGTGGIYGYTF
>NA|TRBV20-1|TRBJ1-1
CSAPDSKNTEAFF
>TRBD2|TRBV4-1|TRBJ2-5
CASSQDGRLAGAQETQYF
>TRBD1|TRBV3-1|TRBJ1-6
CASSQRDRDNSPLHF
>TRBD1|TRBV20-1|TRBJ1-5
CSARNRDRANQPQHF